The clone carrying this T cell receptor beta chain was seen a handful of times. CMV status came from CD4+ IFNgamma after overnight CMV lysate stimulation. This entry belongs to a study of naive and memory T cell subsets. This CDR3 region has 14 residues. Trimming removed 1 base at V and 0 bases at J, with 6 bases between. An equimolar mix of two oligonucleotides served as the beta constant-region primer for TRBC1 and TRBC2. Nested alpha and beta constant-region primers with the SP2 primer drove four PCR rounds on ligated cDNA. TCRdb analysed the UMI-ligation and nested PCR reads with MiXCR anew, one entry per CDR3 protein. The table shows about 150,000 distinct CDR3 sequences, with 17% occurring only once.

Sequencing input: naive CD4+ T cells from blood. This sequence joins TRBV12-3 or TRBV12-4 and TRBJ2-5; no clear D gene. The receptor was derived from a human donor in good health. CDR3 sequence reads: CASSLGQYQETQYF. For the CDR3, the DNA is TGTGCCAGCAGTTTAGGGCAGTACCAAGAGACCCAGTACTTC.